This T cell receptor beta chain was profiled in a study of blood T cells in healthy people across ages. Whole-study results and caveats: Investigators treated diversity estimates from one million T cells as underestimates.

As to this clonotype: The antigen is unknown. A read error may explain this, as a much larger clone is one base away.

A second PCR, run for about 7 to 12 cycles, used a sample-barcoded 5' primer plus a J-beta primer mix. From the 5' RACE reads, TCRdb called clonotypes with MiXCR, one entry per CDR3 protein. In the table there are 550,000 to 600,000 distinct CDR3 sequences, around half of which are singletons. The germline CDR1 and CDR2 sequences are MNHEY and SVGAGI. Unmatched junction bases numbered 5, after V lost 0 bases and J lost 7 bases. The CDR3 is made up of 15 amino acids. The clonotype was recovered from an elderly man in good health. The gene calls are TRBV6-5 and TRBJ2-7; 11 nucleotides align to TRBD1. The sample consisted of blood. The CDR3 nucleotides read TGTGCCAGCAGTTACTCGCGGACAGGGGGCAATGAGCAGTACTTC. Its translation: CASSYSRTGGNEQYF.